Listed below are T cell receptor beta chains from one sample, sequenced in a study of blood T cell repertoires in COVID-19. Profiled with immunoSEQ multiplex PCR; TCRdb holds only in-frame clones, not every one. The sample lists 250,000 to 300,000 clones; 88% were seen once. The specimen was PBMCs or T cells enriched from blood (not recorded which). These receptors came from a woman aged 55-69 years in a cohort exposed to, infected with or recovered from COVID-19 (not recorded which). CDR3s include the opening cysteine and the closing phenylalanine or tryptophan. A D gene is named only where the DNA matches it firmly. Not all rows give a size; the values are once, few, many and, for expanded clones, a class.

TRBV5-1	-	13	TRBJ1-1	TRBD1	CASSRTGTTEAFF	TGCGCCAGCAGCAGGACAGGGACGACTGAAGCTTTCTTT
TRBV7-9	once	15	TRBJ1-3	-	CASSSTGVSGNTIYF	TGTGCCAGCAGCTCCACGGGGGTCTCTGGAAACACCATATATTTT
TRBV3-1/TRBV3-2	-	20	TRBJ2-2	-	CASSEHRDRGGRRSTGELFF	TGTGCCAGCAGCGAGCACCGGGACCGTGGTGGGAGGCGTTCCACCGGGGAGCTGTTTTTT
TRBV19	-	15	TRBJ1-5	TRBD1	CASSWDRGGNQPQHF	TGTGCCAGTAGTTGGGACAGGGGTGGGAATCAGCCCCAGCATTTT
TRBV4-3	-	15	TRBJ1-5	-	CASSQDNGRGQPQHF	TGCGCCAGCAGCCAAGATAACGGGAGGGGTCAGCCCCAGCATTTT
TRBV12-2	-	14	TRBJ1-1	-	CASRSHRADTEAFF	TGTGCAAGTCGCTCCCACAGGGCGGACACTGAAGCTTTCTTT
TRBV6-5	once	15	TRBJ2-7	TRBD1	CASSNRDRGVYEQYF	TGTGCCAGCAGTAATAGGGACAGGGGCGTTTACGAGCAGTACTTC
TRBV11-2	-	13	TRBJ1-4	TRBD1	CASSSDRGEKLFF	TGTGCCAGCAGCTCGGACAGGGGTGAAAAACTGTTTTTT
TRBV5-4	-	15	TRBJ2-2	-	CASSPGGKNTGELFF	TGTGCCAGCAGCCCCGGGGGTAAGAACACCGGGGAGCTGTTTTTT
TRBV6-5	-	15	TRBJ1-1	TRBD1	CASTSTGTGDTEAFF	TGTGCCAGCACCTCGACAGGGACCGGGGACACTGAAGCTTTCTTT
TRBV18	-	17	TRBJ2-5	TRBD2	CASSPGSSGREQETQYF	TGTGCCAGCTCACCAGGGTCGAGCGGGAGGGAACAAGAGACCCAGTACTTC
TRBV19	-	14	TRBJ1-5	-	CASSFRHVNQPQHF	TGTGCCAGTAGTTTTCGACACGTCAATCAGCCCCAGCATTTT
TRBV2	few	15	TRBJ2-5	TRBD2	CASSELGLAVGTQYF	TGTGCCAGCAGTGAGTTGGGACTAGCGGTGGGGACCCAGTACTTC
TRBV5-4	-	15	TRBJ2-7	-	CASSLGGLSSYEQYF	TGTGCCAGCAGCTTGGGGGGCCTGAGCTCCTACGAGCAGTACTTC
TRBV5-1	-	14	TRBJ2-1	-	CASSSGQRGNEQFF	TGCGCCAGCAGCTCCGGACAGCGGGGCAATGAGCAGTTCTTC
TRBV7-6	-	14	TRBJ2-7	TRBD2	CASSLAGGPGEQYF	TGTGCCAGCAGCTTAGCGGGAGGGCCGGGTGAGCAGTACTTC
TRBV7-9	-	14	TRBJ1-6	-	CASSLSSDNSPLHF	TGTGCCAGCAGCTTATCCAGTGATAATTCACCCCTCCACTTT
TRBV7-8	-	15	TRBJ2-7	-	CASSLQAGSSYEQYF	TGTGCCAGCAGCTTACAGGCCGGGAGCTCCTACGAGCAGTACTTC
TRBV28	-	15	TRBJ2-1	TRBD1	CASSLGTGNSNEQFF	TGTGCCAGCAGTTTAGGGACAGGGAATTCAAATGAGCAGTTCTTC
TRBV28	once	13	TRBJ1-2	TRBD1	CASRETRGRGYTF	TGTGCCAGCAGAGAGACCAGGGGGCGAGGCTACACCTTC
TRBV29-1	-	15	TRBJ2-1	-	CSVASVTSMYNEQFF	TGCAGCGTTGCCAGCGTCACTAGCATGTACAATGAGCAGTTCTTC
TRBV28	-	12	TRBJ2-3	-	CASSLWQGRVYF	TGTGCCAGCAGTCTATGGCAGGGTCGTGTGTATTTT
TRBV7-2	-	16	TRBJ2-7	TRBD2	CASSPGSGGSVNEQYF	TGTGCCAGCAGCCCCGGAAGCGGCGGGAGCGTTAACGAGCAGTACTTC
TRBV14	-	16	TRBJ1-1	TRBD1	CASSQDARGLNTEAFF	TGTGCCAGCAGCCAAGACGCCAGGGGGCTTAACACTGAAGCTTTCTTT
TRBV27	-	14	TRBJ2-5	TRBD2	CASSLAGGRETQYF	TGTGCCAGCAGTTTGGCGGGAGGAAGGGAGACCCAGTACTTC
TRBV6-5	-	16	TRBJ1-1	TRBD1	CASRYITGTVNTEAFF	TGTGCCAGCAGATACATAACCGGGACAGTGAACACTGAAGCTTTCTTT
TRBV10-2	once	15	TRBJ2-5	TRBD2	CASSERGLAGATQYF	TGCGCCAGCAGTGAGCGAGGACTAGCGGGGGCAACCCAGTACTTC
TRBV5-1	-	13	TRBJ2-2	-	CASSLRDNGELFF	TGCGCCAGCAGCTTGAGGGACAACGGGGAGCTGTTTTTT
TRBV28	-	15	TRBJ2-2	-	CASRETGVNTGELFF	TGTGCCAGCAGGGAAACAGGAGTGAACACCGGGGAGCTGTTTTTT
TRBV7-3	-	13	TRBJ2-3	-	CASGRTAGDTQYF	TGTGCCAGCGGACGGACGGCGGGAGATACGCAGTATTTT
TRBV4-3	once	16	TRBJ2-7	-	CASSQAWGPGAYEQYF	TGCGCCAGCAGCCAAGCCTGGGGTCCAGGGGCCTACGAGCAGTACTTC
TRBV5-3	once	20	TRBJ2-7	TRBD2	CARSPSPGSIAGVSLHEQYF	TGTGCCAGAAGCCCTTCCCCCGGGTCCATAGCGGGAGTTTCCCTCCACGAGCAGTACTTC
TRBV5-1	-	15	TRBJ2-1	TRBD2	CASSVLADSYNEQFF	TGCGCCAGCAGCGTGCTAGCGGACTCCTACAATGAGCAGTTCTTC
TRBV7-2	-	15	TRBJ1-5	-	CASSLGVDSNQPQHF	TGTGCCAGCAGCCTCGGGGTTGATAGCAATCAGCCCCAGCATTTT
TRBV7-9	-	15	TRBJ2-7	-	CASSLSDIGSNEQYF	TGTGCCAGCAGCTTATCGGACATAGGTAGCAACGAGCAGTACTTC
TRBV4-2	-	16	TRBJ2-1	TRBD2	CASSSRLAGVGTEQFF	TGTGCCAGCAGCTCTCGACTAGCGGGAGTCGGCACTGAGCAGTTCTTC
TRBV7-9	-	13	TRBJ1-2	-	CASSLTDGYGYTF	TGTGCCAGCAGCCTTACAGACGGCTATGGCTACACCTTC
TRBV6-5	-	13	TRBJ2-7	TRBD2	CASRTSGRYEQYF	TGTGCCAGCAGGACTAGCGGGAGGTACGAGCAGTACTTC
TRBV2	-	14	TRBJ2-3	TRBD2	CASSRAGGPDTQYF	TGTGCCAGCAGCCGAGCGGGAGGGCCAGATACGCAGTATTTT
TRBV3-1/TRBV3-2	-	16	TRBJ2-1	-	CASSTNRGGPYNEQFF	TGTGCCAGCAGCACAAACAGGGGAGGACCGTACAATGAGCAGTTCTTC
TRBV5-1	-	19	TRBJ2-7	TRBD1	CASTSGQGLIRRDSYEQYF	TGCGCCAGCACCTCCGGACAGGGGCTAATCCGTAGGGACTCCTACGAGCAGTACTTC
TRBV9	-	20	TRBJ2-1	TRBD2	CASSATWTSGTKSSYNEQFF	TGTGCCAGCAGCGCGACCTGGACTAGCGGAACTAAAAGCTCCTACAATGAGCAGTTCTTC
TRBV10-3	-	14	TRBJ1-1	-	CAISDMGGNTEAFF	TGTGCCATCAGTGACATGGGGGGGAACACTGAAGCTTTCTTT